These 27 T cell receptor beta chains came from one sample sequenced in a study of T cells in women clearing cervical HPV infection. Data came from immunoSEQ multiplex PCR; TCRdb stores just in-frame clones and leaves some out. The sample yields about 32,000 clones, of which the top ten take up 4.3%. Sequences were obtained from blood buffy coat. All receptors derive from a woman between 18 and 70 years old with a cervical HPV16 infection that either progressed to CIN3+ or cleared (not recorded which).

With regard to this clone: The read terminates 3 residues ahead of where the CDR3 ends, so the germline J gene completes it. The chain links TRBV7-2 to TRBJ2-7, with 10 bases lining up with TRBD1. Trimming took 5 bases from V and 4 from J; bases not matched to a gene: 8. The germline CDR1 and CDR2 sequences are SGHTA and FQGNSA. The CDR3 is made up of 15 amino acids. The CDR3 sequence is CASSTDRGRGYEQYF. CDR3 DNA, as far as it was read: TGTGCCAGCAGCACCGACAGGGGGCGTGGGTACGAG. Combining the CDR3 with reference TRBV7-2 and TRBJ2-7 gives the whole variable domain GAGVSQSPSNKVTEKGKDVELRCDPISGHTALYWYRQSLGQGLEFLIYFQGNSAPDKSGLPSDRFSAERTGGSVSTLTIQRTQQEDSAVYLCASSTDRGRGYEQYFGPGTRLTVT.

A remark on this clone: The read terminates 3 residues ahead of where the CDR3 ends, so the germline J gene completes it. The chain uses TRBV7-8 and TRBJ2-5; D possibly uses TRBD1 or TRBD2 (5 bases each). The CDR3 sequence is 16 residues long. Per germline, CDR1 SGHVS and CDR2 FQNEAQ. Trimming pared 3 bases from V and 5 bases from J, leaving 19 bases between. The covered CDR3 bases are TGTGCCAGCAGCTTGAGGGGCTCAAAGGGAACTGAGACC. It is translated as CASSLRGSKGTET. The complete CDR3 reads CASSLRGSKGTETQYF.

Regarding this clone: The CDR3 end lies 3 residues beyond the end of the read and is filled in from the germline J gene. J is TRBJ1-2 and V is TRBV5-1; D perhaps matches TRBD1 (5 bases). Germline CDR1 and CDR2: SGHRS and YFSETQ. The V end was cut by 0 bases, the J end by 2 bases, with 11 bases between. The CDR3 contains 15 residues. The CDR3 bases that were read are TGCGCCAGCAGCTTGGTTTTTGGGGGGAACTATGGC. Its protein product is CASSLVFGGNYG. The whole CDR3 sequence is CASSLVFGGNYGYTF. Full variable domain (outside the CDR3, taken from reference TRBV5-1 and TRBJ1-2): KAGVTQTPRYLIKTRGQQVTLSCSPISGHRSVSWYQQTPGQGLQFLFEYFSETQRNKGNFPGRFSGRQFSNSRSEMNVSTLELGDSALYLCASSLVFGGNYGYTFGSGTRLTVV.

A note on this clone: The read comes to an end 3 residues before the CDR3 does, leaving the germline J gene to fill in the end. This rearrangement joins TRBV30 to TRBJ1-2, with D maybe TRBD1 (6 bases). Germline assignment: CDR1 GTSNPN and CDR2 SVGIG (reference sequence). The CDR3 contains 14 residues. CDR3 DNA (partial): TGTGCCTGGAGGGGGGGGCTAGCCGAGGATGAC. This codes for CAWRGGLAEDD. The whole CDR3 sequence reads CAWRGGLAEDDYTF.

Comments on this clone: The read terminates 3 residues ahead of where the CDR3 ends, so the germline J gene completes it. V usage is TRBV5-1 and J usage is TRBJ2-1; 10 bases agree with TRBD2. The CDR3 extends over 14 amino acids. J lost 4 bases, V lost 7 bases, and 5 bases had no gene match. Germline V lookup: CDR1 SGHRS, CDR2 YFSETQ. Partial CDR3 DNA: TGCGCCAGCGCCACTAGCGGGGATTACAATGAG. Protein: CASATSGDYNE. The whole CDR3 reads CASATSGDYNEQFF.

A remark on this clone: The missing CDR3 end, 3 residues past where the read stops, is filled in from the germline J gene. The rearrangement uses TRBV7-3 and TRBJ1-2; no definite D call. Germline V lookup: CDR1 SGHTA, CDR2 FQGTGA. CDR3 size: 13 residues. The CDR3 spells CASSLRGLADYTF. The CDR3 DNA, read in part, is TGTGCCAGCAGCTTAAGAGGACTAGCAGAC. Looking up the rest from reference TRBV7-3 and TRBJ1-2 gives the full variable domain: GAGVSQTPSNKVTEKGKYVELRCDPISGHTALYWYRQSLGQGPEFLIYFQGTGAADDSGLPNDRFFAVRPEGSVSTLKIQRTERGDSAVYLCASSLRGLADYTFGSGTRLTVV.

Concerning this clone: The read ends 3 residues early relative to the CDR3; the germline J gene fills the gap. J is TRBJ2-4 and V is TRBV19; 7 nucleotides match TRBD2. Germline assignment: CDR1 LNHDA and CDR2 SQIVND (reference sequence). The CDR3 runs to 14 residues. CDR3: CASGPFTSREGQYF. Partial CDR3 DNA: TGTGCCAGTGGTCCGTTTACGTCCAGGGAGGGT.

Note on this clone: Read sequence stops 3 residues before the CDR3 end, and the germline J gene provides the missing end. The chain links TRBV7-9 to TRBJ2-7, with 8 bases that match TRBD1. V was clipped by 3 bases and J by 6 bases; unmatched bases: 10. From germline, CDR1 is SEHNR and CDR2 FQNEAQ (reference sequence). The CDR3 extends over 15 amino acids. The covered CDR3 bases are TGTGCCAGCAGCTTGGCAATTGGGACAGGCCCCGAG. Its translation is CASSLAIGTGPE. The complete CDR3 protein is CASSLAIGTGPEQYF.

For this clone: Sequencing ends 3 residues short of the CDR3 end; the germline J gene provides the rest. The chain has TRBV30 and TRBJ2-1; TRBD2 aligns across 10 bases. Losses at the gene ends were 2 bases for V and 9 bases for J; bases not matched to a gene: 10. Germline V lookup: CDR1 GTSNPN, CDR2 SVGIG (reference sequence). This CDR3 is 15 amino acids long. The covered CDR3 bases are TGTGCCTGGAGTCGGTGGCTAGCGGGAGCAATTGAG. Protein: CAWSRWLAGAIE. The whole CDR3 region reads CAWSRWLAGAIEQFF. Drawing the rest from reference TRBV30 and TRBJ2-1, the complete variable domain is SQTIHQWPATLVQPVGSPLSLECTVEGTSNPNLYWYRQAAGRGLQLLFYSVGIGQISSEVPQNLSASRPQDRQFILSSKKLLLSDSGFYLCAWSRWLAGAIEQFFGPGTRLTVL.

Points on this clone: At one boundary the junction diverges from the germline segment, which might be a read error. The CDR3 end lies 3 residues beyond the end of the read and is filled in from the germline J gene. The gene calls are TRBV9 and TRBJ1-5; D might be TRBD1 (5 bases). Germline V lookup: CDR1 SGDLS, CDR2 YYNGEE. This CDR3 spans 15 amino acids. The CDR3 loop reads CASSADPRGNKPQHF. CDR3 bases read: TGTGCCAGCAGCGCCGACCCAAGGGGCAATAAGCCC.

Worth noting for this clone: The read ends 3 residues early relative to the CDR3; the germline J gene fills the gap. The chain combines TRBV12-3 or TRBV12-4 with TRBJ2-3; tentatively, D is TRBD1 or TRBD2 (6 bases each). V was pared by 5 bases and J by 3 bases, with 15 bases between. The CDR3 loop spans 15 amino acids. CDR3 amino acids: CASSAGAGRTDTQYF. CDR3 bases read: TGTGCCAGCAGTGCAGGGGCGGGACGGACAGATACG.

Turning to this clone: The read ends 3 residues shy of where the CDR3 ends; the end is completed using the germline J gene. The V gene is TRBV19, the J gene TRBJ1-5; 7 nucleotides match TRBD1. The germline V gene encodes CDR1 LNHDA and CDR2 SQIVND (reference sequence). Trimming cost V 6 bases and J 0 bases; bases outside gene matches: 11. This CDR3 is 17 amino acids long. The part of the CDR3 DNA that was read is TGTGCCAGTAGCACACGGGACAGCCTGTATAGCAATCAGCCC. Protein: CASSTRDSLYSNQP. The entire CDR3 sequence reads CASSTRDSLYSNQPQHF. Based on the CDR3 plus reference TRBV19 and TRBJ1-5, the full variable domain is DGGITQSPKYLFRKEGQNVTLSCEQNLNHDAMYWYRQDPGQGLRLIYYSQIVNDFQKGDIAEGYSVSREKKESFPLTVTSAQKNPTAFYLCASSTRDSLYSNQPQHFGDGTRLSIL.

With respect to this clone: Read coverage stops 3 residues before the CDR3 terminus; the germline J gene supplies the remainder. The genes are TRBV20-1 and TRBJ1-6; 8 nucleotides align to TRBD1. Germline V lookup: CDR1 DFQATT, CDR2 SNEGSKA (reference sequence). The CDR3 spans 14 residues. The junction had 4 bases not matched to a gene; V was cut back by 2 bases and J by 7 bases. The CDR3 reads CSARLQGANSPLHF. The sequenced part of the CDR3 DNA is TGCAGTGCTAGATTGCAGGGGGCGAATTCACCC.

A note on this clone: The DNA ends 3 residues before the CDR3 does, and the rest of the CDR3 is filled in from the germline J gene. The chain recombines TRBV20-1 with TRBJ2-7; 7 nucleotides line up with TRBD1. V lost 7 bases and J lost 0; bases outside the gene matches: 6. Germline CDR1 reads DFQATT; CDR2 reads SNEGSKA (reference sequence). The CDR3 contains 13 residues. The CDR3 is CSVEDRASYEQYF. CDR3 bases read: TGCAGTGTCGAAGACAGGGCCTCCTACGAG.

About this clone: With the read ending 3 residues before the CDR3 end, the germline J gene is used to fill in that end. V is TRBV7-9 and J is TRBJ1-2, with TRBD1 as a possible D gene (5 bases). The germline V and J ends were trimmed by 0 bases and 6 bases, with 11 bases remaining between them. The CDR3 spans 14 residues. Per germline, CDR1 SEHNR and CDR2 FQNEAQ (reference sequence). The CDR3 region is CASSLARASDGYTF. CDR3 bases read: TGTGCCAGCAGCTTAGCCAGGGCATCTGATGGC.

For this clone: The CDR3 is cut off 3 residues early in the read; its end comes from the germline J gene. The V call is TRBV6-2 or TRBV6-3, the J call TRBJ1-4; 12 nucleotides agree with TRBD1. The CDR3 runs to 16 residues. Germline CDR1 and CDR2: MNHEY and SVGEGT. The CDR3 is CASSAGQGAGANVLFF. The DNA read from the CDR3 is TGTGCCAGCAGTGCGGGACAGGGGGCTGGGGCCAACGTA.

Notes on this clone: The read finishes 3 residues shy of the CDR3 end, and the germline J gene is used to complete it. The chain joins TRBV4-2 to TRBJ1-4; 10 positions match TRBD1. The CDR3 consists of 21 residues. CDR1 and CDR2 from the germline V gene are LGHNA and YNFKEQ. CDR3 sequence: CASSLRDRGQFPSSGANVLFF. CDR3 bases read: TGTGCCAGCAGCCTCCGGGACAGGGGTCAATTCCCGAGCTCTGGGGCCAACGTA.

As for this clone: One end of the junction is discordant with germline, which a read error may explain. From the germline J gene comes the end of the CDR3, since the read stops 3 residues before it. V gene TRBV4-2 combines with J gene TRBJ2-1; 12 bases are a match to TRBD2. Germline V CDR1 and CDR2: LGHNA, YNFKEQ. This CDR3 contains 17 residues. The CDR3 bases that were read are TGCGCCAGCAGCCAAGATCGGACTAGCGGGGAGTACAATGAG. This gives the protein CASSQDRTSGEYNE. The CDR3 in full is CASSQDRTSGEYNEQFF.

Details on this clone: Coverage ceases 3 residues before the CDR3 finishes, and the germline J gene fills in the end. The chain recombines TRBV7-2 with TRBJ1-1; maybe TRBD1 (5 bases). The CDR3 is 17 amino acids. Germline CDR1 and CDR2: SGHTA and FQGNSA. CDR3 residues: CASSLAGLAGDPYEAFF. Incomplete CDR3 DNA: TGTGCCAGCAGCTTAGCGGGACTAGCGGGGGATCCCTACGAG.

Concerning this clone itself: The read ends 3 residues before the CDR3 terminus; that terminus is restored from the germline J gene. The chain recombines TRBV30 with TRBJ2-7; D perhaps matches TRBD2 (6 bases). This CDR3 comprises 14 residues. Germline-derived CDR1 and CDR2 are GTSNPN and SVGIG (reference sequence). V lost 3 bases to trimming and J lost 5 bases, with 17 bases between them. The chain's CDR3 is CAWSRDSSMDEQYF. CDR3 DNA, as far as it was read: TGTGCCTGGAGCCGGGACTCAAGTATGGACGAG.

On this clone: The CDR3 extends 3 residues past the end of the read, so its final part is completed from the germline J gene. The J gene is TRBJ2-3, the V gene TRBV7-6, with 8 bases fitting TRBD2. The CDR3 is 15 amino acids. Germline V gives CDR1 SGHVS, CDR2 FNYEAQ. CDR3 protein: CASSLVAGPQETQYF. The CDR3 DNA, read in part, is TGTGCCAGCAGCTTAGTAGCGGGGCCCCAAGAGACG.

Remarks on this clone: Sequencing ends 3 residues short of the CDR3 end; the germline J gene provides the rest. The chain has TRBV11-2 and TRBJ2-3; D is perhaps TRBD1 (5 bases). This CDR3 region has 13 residues. Trimming took 0 bases from V and 6 from J, leaving 7 bases between them. The V gene's germline CDR1 is SGHAT and CDR2 FQNNGV. CDR3 DNA, as far as it was read: TGTGCCAGCAGCTTAGAGGGGCCGGATACG. It specifies CASSLEGPDT. The complete CDR3 sequence is CASSLEGPDTQYF.

This clone shows up as medium-sized by frequency. The DNA ends 3 residues before the CDR3 does, and the rest of the CDR3 is filled in from the germline J gene. The gene calls are TRBV30 and TRBJ2-2; 10 bases line up with TRBD1. This CDR3 has 15 amino acids. Germline loops: CDR1 GTSNPN, CDR2 SVGIG (reference sequence). V shed 2 bases and J 4 bases; nucleotides not matched to a gene: 4. The chain's CDR3 is CAWSRDRGRTGELFF. The CDR3 DNA, read in part, is TGTGCCTGGAGTCGTGACAGGGGGCGCACCGGGGAG.

A remark on this clone: The missing CDR3 end, 3 residues past where the read stops, is filled in from the germline J gene. The chain employs TRBV10-3 and TRBJ1-1, with 10 bases that match TRBD1. Looked up from germline, CDR1 is ENHRY and CDR2 is SYGVKD. The V and J ends lost 6 bases and 7 bases, in that order; junction bases with no gene match: 5. This CDR3 region has 13 residues. CDR3 DNA, as far as it was read: TGTGCCATCAGAGGGACAGGGGATGGTGAA. Translated, it gives CAIRGTGDGE. The CDR3 in full is CAIRGTGDGEAFF.

As to this clone: The read stops 3 residues short of the end of the CDR3; the missing end is completed from the germline J gene. J is TRBJ2-1 and V is TRBV2, with 9 bases matching TRBD2. J was trimmed by 2 bases and V by 7 bases; bases with no gene match: 6. The CDR3 length is 15 residues. CDR1 SNHLY and CDR2 FYNNEI come from the germline V gene. CDR3 DNA, as far as it was read: TGTGCCAGCAAGGCTAGCGGGGTCCCCTACAATGAG. It codes for CASKASGVPYNE. The full CDR3 sequence reads CASKASGVPYNEQFF. The full variable domain, its missing parts supplied by reference TRBV2 and TRBJ2-1, is EPEVTQTPSHQVTQMGQEVILRCVPISNHLYFYWYRQILGQKVEFLVSFYNNEISEKSEIFDDQFSVERPDGSNFTLKIRSTKLEDSAMYFCASKASGVPYNEQFFGPGTRLTVL.

Note on this clone: Sequencing ends 3 residues short of the CDR3 end; the germline J gene provides the rest. V is TRBV2 and J is TRBJ2-2, with D unclear. From germline, CDR1 is SNHLY and CDR2 FYNNEI. Trimming left V 4 bases short and J 6 bases short, with 12 bases between. The CDR3 runs to 14 residues. The DNA read from the CDR3 is TGTGCCAGCAGTGGGTTGTCACAAGCCGGGGAG. This gives the protein CASSGLSQAGE. The CDR3 reads in full as CASSGLSQAGELFF.

The CDR3 DNA, read in part, is TGTGCCAGCTCACCAGGGGCGCAGAGTCAGCCC. This gives the protein CASSPGAQSQP. Given in full, the CDR3 is CASSPGAQSQPQHF. This chain uses TRBV18 with TRBJ1-5; D is possibly TRBD1 (5 bases). The CDR3 extends 3 residues past the end of the read, so its final part is completed from the germline J gene. Germline CDR1 KGHSH, CDR2 LQKENI. The V end was cut by 2 bases, the J end by 6 bases, with 11 bases between. This CDR3 has 14 amino acids.